A single sample gave rise to the 26 T cell receptor beta chains below, sequenced in a study of T cells after yellow fever vaccination (dated by TCRdb to about 2019). The library was produced with 5' RACE. Data came from an Illumina NovaSeq 6000. Using fastp trimming at Q25 and MiXCR clonotype assembly, TCRdb reanalyzed the public sequencing data and kept in-frame beta chains. A single entry per CDR3 protein holds the most common genes and DNA from its merged rows. The sample table holds fewer than 350,000 distinct CDR3 sequences, of which approximately 3.9% were seen once. Around 22% of the sample rests with the top ten. Taken with the paper, the label for treatment or condition translates to: live attenuated yellow fever vaccine strain. Sequencing was performed on PBMCs, taken on the day of the yellow fever booster vaccination. The receptor source for this set is a man in his late teens or twenties who received the YFV17D yellow fever vaccine.

Many counts were recorded for this clonotype. V gene TRBV6-5 combines with J gene TRBJ2-7; the match to TRBD2 covers 8 bases. V shed 2 bases and J 7 bases; nucleotides not matched to a gene: 7. From germline, CDR1 is MNHEY and CDR2 SVGAGI. The CDR3 extends over 14 amino acids. For the CDR3, the DNA is TGTGCCAGCAGTTACCGGCGGGGGGCCCTGGAGCAGTACTTC. Its protein product is CASSYRRGALEQYF.

This clonotype appeared a few times. The gene calls are TRBV4-2 and TRBJ1-4, with a possible D match to TRBD1 (5 bases). Looked up from germline, CDR1 is LGHNA and CDR2 is YNFKEQ. The CDR3 is made up of 15 amino acids. The V and J ends lost 0 bases and 8 bases respectively, with 13 bases between them. The CDR3 region is CASSQDQGKGEKLFF. The CDR3 coding sequence is TGTGCCAGCAGCCAAGACCAGGGCAAGGGAGAAAAACTGTTTTTT.

This clonotype was observed a handful of times. The chain uses TRBV6-1 and TRBJ1-1; TRBD1 is a possible D gene (5 bases). Germline assignment: CDR1 MNHNS and CDR2 SASEGT. The length of the CDR3 is 14 residues. Between the trimmed V and J ends, which lost 2 bases and 5 bases, there was a span of 12 bases. The CDR3 coding sequence is TGTGCCAGCAGTGAACAGGGTGTACGGACTGAAGCTTTCTTT. It specifies CASSEQGVRTEAFF.

This clonotype came up many times. The genes are TRBV5-1 and TRBJ1-1, with D perhaps matching TRBD1 (6 bases). The CDR3 contains 14 residues. Per the germline V gene, CDR1 is SGHRS and CDR2 is YFSETQ. V gave up 4 bases and J gave up 9 bases, with 19 bases separating them. The CDR3 nucleotides are TGCGCCAGCAGCCCGGGCGGGACACCCAATAAAGCTTTCTTT. It yields the protein CASSPGGTPNKAFF.

This clonotype was counted at least ten times. The chain employs TRBV5-1 and TRBJ1-5; D might be TRBD1 (6 bases). CDR3 length equals 17 residues. Deletions cut 0 bases from V and 0 bases from J, with 13 bases between. CDR1 is SGHRS, CDR2 YFSETQ, per germline. Written as DNA, the CDR3 is TGCGCCAGCAGCTTGGCCTATGGGGGGCATAGCAATCAGCCCCAGCATTTT. It is translated as CASSLAYGGHSNQPQHF.

This clonotype came up many times. The chain combines TRBV5-6 with TRBJ1-1, with D hard to call. The V end was cut by 5 bases, the J end by 3 bases, with 8 bases between. Germline-derived CDR1 and CDR2 are SGHDT and YYEEEE. CDR3 size: 12 residues. Here the CDR3 reads CASSSGDTEAFF. CDR3 sequence (DNA): TGTGCCAGCAGTTCCGGGGACACTGAAGCTTTCTTT.

The V gene is TRBV5-1, the J gene TRBJ2-7, with 9 bases that match TRBD2. Germline lookup yields CDR1 SGHRS and CDR2 YFSETQ. The V gene end was trimmed by 1 base and the J gene end by 7 bases; junction bases not matched to a gene: 6. The length of the CDR3 is 14 residues. The CDR3 DNA reads as TGCGCCAGCAGCTTGAGTAGCGGGGGTGGAGAGCAGTACTTC. It translates to CASSLSSGGGEQYF.

The chain has TRBV19 and TRBJ2-5; TRBD1 agrees at 9 bases. The junction had 5 bases not matched to a gene; V was cut back by 9 bases and J by 3 bases. The CDR3 covers 13 residues. The germline V gene encodes CDR1 LNHDA and CDR2 SQIVND (reference sequence). The CDR3 reads CASLGQGKETQYF. For the CDR3, the DNA is TGTGCCAGCTTGGGACAGGGAAAAGAGACCCAGTACTTC.

In this sample, this clonotype turned up many times. DNA for the CDR3: TGCAGCGTTGTAAGTTGGGCACAAAACTATGGCTACACCTTC. Its translation is CSVVSWAQNYGYTF. V usage is TRBV29-1 and J usage is TRBJ1-2; no clear D gene. V was shortened by 4 bases and J by 2 bases, with 14 bases between the two germline ends. Germline V gene data show CDR1 as SQVTM and CDR2 as ANQGSEA. The CDR3 consists of 14 residues. Variable domain in full (rest from reference TRBV29-1 and TRBJ1-2): SAVISQKPSRDICQRGTSLTIQCQVDSQVTMMFWYRQQPGQSLTLIATANQGSEATYESGFVIDKFPISRPNLTFSTLTVSNMSPEDSSIYLCSVVSWAQNYGYTFGSGTRLTVV.

A few counts support this clonotype. This rearrangement joins TRBV4-1 to TRBJ2-3; D is unresolved. Trimming left V 0 bases short and J 2 bases short, with 6 bases between. The CDR3 totals 14 residues. Germline V CDR1 and CDR2: MGHRA, YSYEKL. CDR3 sequence (DNA): TGCGCCAGCAGCCAAGATGACCCCACAGATACGCAGTATTTT. Translating gives CASSQDDPTDTQYF.

This clonotype was seen ten or more times. The rearrangement joins TRBV4-2 to TRBJ2-5, with 12 bases that match TRBD2. CDR1 and CDR2 (germline): LGHNA, YNFKEQ. There are 17 residues in the CDR3. V gave up 0 bases and J gave up 7 bases; unmatched junction bases: 9. The CDR3 region is CASSQEYTSGGLGTQYF. The CDR3 nucleotides read TGTGCCAGCAGCCAAGAGTACACTAGCGGGGGGCTGGGGACCCAGTACTTC.

At least ten counts were recorded for this clonotype. The chain couples TRBV30 to TRBJ1-1; D not resolved. CDR1 is GTSNPN and CDR2 is SVGIG in the germline V gene (reference sequence). With 5 bases removed from V and 0 bases from J, the gap between germline ends came to 10 bases. The CDR3 extends over 13 amino acids. CDR3 nucleotides: TGTGCCTGGCGTCCCAACATGAACACTGAAGCTTTCTTT. Encoded protein: CAWRPNMNTEAFF.

This clonotype has more than one count but fewer than ten. The V call is TRBV6-5, the J call TRBJ2-3; TRBD1 matches at 7 bases. The CDR3 contains 16 residues. Germline CDR1 and CDR2: MNHEY and SVGAGI. Trimming at V came to 5 bases and at J to 0 bases, leaving 8 bases not matched to a gene. The CDR3 loop is CASSGLGGPSTDTQYF. In DNA form, the CDR3 reads TGTGCCAGCAGTGGCCTAGGGGGCCCTAGCACAGATACGCAGTATTTT.

This clonotype has just a few counts. This chain uses TRBV4-3 with TRBJ1-4, with a weak D call TRBD1 (5 bases). The CDR3 loop spans 14 amino acids. Germline V gene data show CDR1 as LGHNA and CDR2 as YSLEER. Trimming left V 3 bases short and J 3 bases short, with 8 bases between. CDR3 residues: CASSHRGANEKLFF. As DNA, the CDR3 is TGCGCCAGCAGCCACCGGGGGGCTAATGAAAAACTGTTTTTT.

The J gene is TRBJ2-7, the V gene TRBV11-2; 7 bases are a match to TRBD1. Germline V gene data show CDR1 as SGHAT and CDR2 as FQNNGV. The CDR3 loop spans 13 amino acids. After removal of 4 bases from V and 3 bases from J, the junction contained 3 bases not matched to a gene. CDR3 nucleotide sequence: TGTGCCAGCAGCTCGGGACAGCTCTACGAGCAGTACGTC. Its translation: CASSSGQLYEQYV.

At least ten counts were recorded for this clonotype. This chain connects TRBV7-9 to TRBJ2-5, with D unresolved. Trimming stripped 2 bases from V and 5 bases from J, with 15 bases between. The length of the CDR3 is 15 residues. Germline V gene sequence: CDR1 SEHNR, CDR2 FQNEAQ (reference sequence). The CDR3 nucleotides read TGTGCCAGCAGCTTACCGGACCGATCAAGGGAGACCCAGTACTTC. Translated, it gives CASSLPDRSRETQYF. Full variable domain (outside the CDR3, taken from reference TRBV7-9 and TRBJ2-5): DTGVSQNPRHKITKRGQNVTFRCDPISEHNRLYWYRQTLGQGPEFLTYFQNEAQLEKSRLLSDRFSAERPKGSFSTLEIQRTEQGDSAMYLCASSLPDRSRETQYFGPGTRLLVL.

This clonotype has more than one count but fewer than ten. The chain recombines TRBV20-1 with TRBJ2-5; the D gene is possibly TRBD2 (5 bases). This CDR3 region has 11 residues. Per germline, CDR1 DFQATT and CDR2 SNEGSKA (reference sequence). CDR3 sequence reads: CRAGGEETQYF. The CDR3 region has the DNA TGCAGGGCAGGAGGCGAAGAGACCCAGTACTTC.

There are a few counts of this clonotype. The chain links TRBV7-7 to TRBJ2-5; 10 nucleotides align to TRBD2. Germline V gene sequence: CDR1 SSHAT, CDR2 FNYEAQ (reference sequence). The V and J ends lost 4 bases and 5 bases, in that order; junction bases with no gene match: 7. There are 15 residues in the CDR3. The CDR3 reads CASSSAGTSVETQYF. Here the CDR3 DNA reads TGTGCCAGCAGCTCGGCCGGGACTAGCGTTGAGACCCAGTACTTC. Supplemented by reference TRBV7-7 and TRBJ2-5, the full variable domain reads GAGVSQSPRYKVTKRGQDVTLRCDPISSHATLYWYQQALGQGPEFLTYFNYEAQPDKSGLPSDRFSAERPEGSISTLTIQRTEQRDSAMYRCASSSAGTSVETQYFGPGTRLLVL.

This clonotype came up many times. The V and J genes are TRBV7-2 and TRBJ2-3, with 7 bases lining up with TRBD2. V lost 5 bases to trimming and J lost 4 bases; unmatched junction nucleotides: 9. This CDR3 has 15 amino acids. Germline V gene sequence: CDR1 SGHTA, CDR2 FQGNSA. The CDR3 bases are TGTGCCAGCAGCCGTGCGGGAGCCCGCGCAGATACGCAGTATTTT. Translation: CASSRAGARADTQYF.

This clonotype came up a few times. The gene calls are TRBV29-1 and TRBJ1-1; 10 bases align to TRBD1. Germline assignment: CDR1 SQVTM and CDR2 ANQGSEA. The CDR3 is 14 amino acids. J gave up 4 bases and V 6 bases, and 8 bases lay outside the gene matches. CDR3 in DNA: TGCAGCGTAATTCCGGGACAGGGGTTCACTGAAGCTTTCTTT. Its translation is CSVIPGQGFTEAFF.

This clonotype appeared many times. The chain is built from TRBV28 and TRBJ1-2, with D uncertain. The CDR3 runs to 14 residues. V lost 6 bases and J 4 bases, leaving 15 bases between the germline ends. In germline, CDR1 is MDHEN, CDR2 SYDVKM. The CDR3 nucleotides are TGTGCCAGCAGGCTTTCAGTGACCCGCTATGGCTACACCTTC. Its protein is CASRLSVTRYGYTF.

Many counts were recorded for this clonotype. This chain joins TRBV6-6 and TRBJ2-2, with D perhaps matching TRBD1 (5 bases). V lost 2 bases and J lost 6, with 7 bases in between. CDR1 and CDR2 (germline): MNHNY, SVGAGI (reference sequence). The CDR3 has 13 amino acids. CDR3 nucleotides: TGTGCCAGCAGTTACGCAGGGTCCGGGGAGCTGTTTTTT. Its translation: CASSYAGSGELFF.

This clonotype occurred many times. The rearrangement joins TRBV7-9 to TRBJ2-5, with TRBD2 identical over 9 bases. The trim removed 8 bases at V and 5 bases at J, leaving 6 bases unmatched. Per the germline V gene, CDR1 is SEHNR and CDR2 is FQNEAQ (reference sequence). The CDR3 covers 13 residues. The CDR3 spells CASGSGGMETQYF. The CDR3 DNA reads as TGTGCCAGCGGGAGCGGGGGGATGGAGACCCAGTACTTC.

The chain links TRBV5-1 to TRBJ2-2; possibly TRBD1 for D (6 bases). CDR3 length: 18 amino acids. CDR1 is SGHRS and CDR2 is YFSETQ in the germline V gene. Trimming cost V 1 base and J 3 bases, with 19 bases left between them. CDR3 sequence reads: CASSLNLQGMADTGELFF. CDR3 sequence (DNA): TGCGCCAGCAGCTTGAACCTCCAGGGGATGGCGGACACCGGGGAGCTGTTTTTT.

This clonotype was found many times. J is TRBJ2-4 and V is TRBV7-2; D remains ambiguous. This CDR3 comprises 16 residues. Germline V gene data show CDR1 as SGHTA and CDR2 as FQGNSA. V was pared by 5 bases and J by 0 bases, with 14 bases between. CDR3 sequence: CASSLPLTVAKNIQYF. The CDR3 DNA reads as TGTGCCAGCAGCCTCCCTTTAACGGTAGCCAAAAACATTCAGTACTTC.

This clonotype occurred a few times. The chain has TRBV10-1 and TRBJ2-7; no reliable D call. This CDR3 region has 13 residues. The germline V gene encodes CDR1 WNHNN and CDR2 SYGVQD (reference sequence). V was shortened by 0 bases and J by 5 bases, with 8 bases between the two germline ends. The CDR3 nucleotides read TGCGCCAGCAGTGAGTCGTCATTGAACGAGCAGTACTTC. This translates into CASSESSLNEQYF.